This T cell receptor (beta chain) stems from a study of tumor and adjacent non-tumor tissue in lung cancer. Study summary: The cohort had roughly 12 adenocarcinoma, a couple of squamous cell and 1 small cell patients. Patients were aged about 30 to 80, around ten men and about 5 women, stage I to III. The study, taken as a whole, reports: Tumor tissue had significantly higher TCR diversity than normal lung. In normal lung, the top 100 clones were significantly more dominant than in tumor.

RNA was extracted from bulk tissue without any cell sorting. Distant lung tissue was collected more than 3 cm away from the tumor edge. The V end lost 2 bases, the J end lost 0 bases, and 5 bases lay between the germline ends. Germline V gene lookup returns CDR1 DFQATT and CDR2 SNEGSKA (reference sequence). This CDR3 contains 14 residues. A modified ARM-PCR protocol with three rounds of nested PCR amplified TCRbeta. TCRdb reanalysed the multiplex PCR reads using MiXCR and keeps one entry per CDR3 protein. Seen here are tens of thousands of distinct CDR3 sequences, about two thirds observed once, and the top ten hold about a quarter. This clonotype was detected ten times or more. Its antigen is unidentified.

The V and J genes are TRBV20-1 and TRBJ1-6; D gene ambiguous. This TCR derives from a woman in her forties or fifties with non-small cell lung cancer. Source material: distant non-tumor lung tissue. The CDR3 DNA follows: TGCAGTGCTAGAAACGCCTCCTATAATTCACCCCTCCACTTT. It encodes CSARNASYNSPLHF.